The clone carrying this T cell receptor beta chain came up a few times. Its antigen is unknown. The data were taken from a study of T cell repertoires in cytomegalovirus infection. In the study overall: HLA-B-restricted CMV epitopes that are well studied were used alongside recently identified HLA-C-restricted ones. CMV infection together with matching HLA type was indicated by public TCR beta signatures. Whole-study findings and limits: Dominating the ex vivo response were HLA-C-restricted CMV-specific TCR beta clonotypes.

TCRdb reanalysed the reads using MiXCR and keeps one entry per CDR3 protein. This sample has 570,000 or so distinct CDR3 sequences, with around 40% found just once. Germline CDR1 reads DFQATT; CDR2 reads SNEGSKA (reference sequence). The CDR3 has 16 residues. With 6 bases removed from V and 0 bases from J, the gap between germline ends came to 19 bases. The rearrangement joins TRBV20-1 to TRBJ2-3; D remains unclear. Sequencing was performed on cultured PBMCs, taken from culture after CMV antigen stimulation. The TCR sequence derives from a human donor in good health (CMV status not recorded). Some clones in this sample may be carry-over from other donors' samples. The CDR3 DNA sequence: TGCAGTGCCAAACCCGGATCGAGTGCTAGCACAGATACGCAGTATTTT. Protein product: CSAKPGSSASTDTQYF.